Below, 11 T cell receptor beta chains from the same sample are listed, as sequenced in a study of T cells in women clearing cervical HPV infection. Sequencing used immunoSEQ multiplex PCR; TCRdb keeps in-frame clones, though not all of them. The sample's table shows roughly 20,000 clones. The sample was blood buffy coat. Source of these receptors: a woman aged 18-69 years with a cervical HPV16 infection that either progressed to CIN3+ or cleared (not recorded which).

Turning to this clone: Coverage ceases 3 residues before the CDR3 finishes, and the germline J gene fills in the end. The rearrangement links TRBV30 to TRBJ1-5; D remains ambiguous. The length of the CDR3 is 15 residues. Germline values: CDR1 GTSNPN, CDR2 SVGIG (reference sequence). Deletions cut 3 bases from V and 0 bases from J, with 12 bases between. CDR3 sequence: CAWSQVAVSNQPQHF. The part of the CDR3 DNA that was read is TGTGCCTGGAGCCAAGTGGCCGTTAGCAATCAGCCC.

In regard to this clone: Read data end 3 residues before the CDR3 end; the end is taken from the germline J gene. J is TRBJ2-5 and V is TRBV30, with 14 bases identical to TRBD2. The CDR3 contains 16 residues. Looked up from germline, CDR1 is GTSNPN and CDR2 is SVGIG (reference sequence). J lost 7 bases, V lost 2 bases, and 9 bases had no gene match. The CDR3 here is CAWSIGLAGGAGTQYF. CDR3 DNA (partial): TGTGCCTGGAGTATAGGACTAGCGGGGGGAGCTGGGACC.

A note on this clone: The read halts 3 residues ahead of the CDR3 end, with the missing end drawn from the germline J gene. The V gene is TRBV6-2 or TRBV6-3, the J gene TRBJ2-3, with a weak D call TRBD1 (5 bases). Germline V gene sequence: CDR1 MNHEY, CDR2 SVGEGT. The CDR3 runs to 13 residues. The CDR3: CASSWGQVETQYF. CDR3 bases read: TGTGCCAGCTCTTGGGGCCAGGTAGAGACG.

Concerning this clone: Read data end 3 residues before the CDR3 end; the end is taken from the germline J gene. The rearrangement joins TRBV2 to TRBJ2-1, with TRBD1 identical over 7 bases. The CDR3 has 15 residues. CDR1 and CDR2 (germline): SNHLY, FYNNEI. V lost 0 bases and J lost 8; bases outside the gene matches: 7. The sequenced part of the CDR3 DNA is TGTGCCAGCAGTGAAGCGGGACAGACTTCCCATGAG. It yields the protein CASSEAGQTSHE. The CDR3 as a whole reads CASSEAGQTSHEQFF.

In regard to this clone: From the germline J gene comes the end of the CDR3, since the read stops 3 residues before it. The chain carries TRBV7-6 and TRBJ2-2; D gene uncertain. Trimming removed 4 bases at V and 1 base at J, with 13 bases between. CDR1 SGHVS and CDR2 FNYEAQ come from the germline V gene. The CDR3 loop spans 16 amino acids. The CDR3 loop reads CASSSLRLQNTGELFF. The CDR3 bases that were read are TGTGCCAGCAGCTCCCTTAGACTGCAGAACACCGGGGAG.

On this clone: Read data end 3 residues before the CDR3 end; the end is taken from the germline J gene. The V gene is TRBV20-1, the J gene TRBJ2-1; the D gene is possibly TRBD1 (6 bases). The CDR3 is 15 amino acids. Germline V gives CDR1 DFQATT, CDR2 SNEGSKA (reference sequence). V was pared by 5 bases and J by 0 bases, with 14 bases between. The CDR3: CSAGRGTSSYNEQFF. CDR3 bases read: TGCAGTGCTGGAAGAGGGACAAGCTCCTACAATGAG.

The CDR3 DNA, read in part, is TGCAGTGCCACCAACATACTAGATCTCGTTCCCACAGATACG. Residues: CSATNILDLVPTDT. The full CDR3 sequence reads CSATNILDLVPTDTQYF. This chain links TRBV20-1 with TRBJ2-3; D might be TRBD2 (5 bases). The read falls 3 residues short of the CDR3 end, and the missing part is taken from the germline J gene. Germline assignment: CDR1 DFQATT and CDR2 SNEGSKA (reference sequence). The CDR3 has 17 amino acids. V dropped 6 bases and J dropped 2 bases, with 24 bases sitting between them.

On this clone itself: The DNA ends 3 residues before the CDR3 does, and the rest of the CDR3 is filled in from the germline J gene. The gene calls are TRBV5-6 and TRBJ2-5, with 7 nucleotides matching TRBD1. This CDR3 is 15 amino acids long. CDR1 and CDR2 from the germline V gene are SGHDT and YYEEEE. With 0 bases clipped from V and 2 bases from J, the junction kept 4 bases outside the gene matches. CDR3 sequence: CASSLGDRAQETQYF. CDR3 DNA (partial): TGTGCCAGCAGCTTGGGGGACAGAGCACAAGAGACC.

Worth noting for this clone: The DNA ends 3 residues before the CDR3 does, and the rest of the CDR3 is filled in from the germline J gene. This chain joins TRBV11-1 and TRBJ2-7; a weak D match, TRBD1 (6 bases). CDR3 size: 13 residues. The germline V and J ends were trimmed by 3 bases and 1 base, with 7 bases remaining between them. The V gene's germline CDR1 is SGHAT and CDR2 FQDESV (reference sequence). The CDR3 bases that were read are TGTGCCAGCAGCTTCGGACAGTCCTACGAG. Translated: CASSFGQSYE. The entire CDR3 protein is CASSFGQSYEQYF.

Note on this clone: Coverage ceases 3 residues before the CDR3 finishes, and the germline J gene fills in the end. The V gene is TRBV5-4, the J gene TRBJ1-4; D is perhaps TRBD1 (6 bases). Germline V CDR1 and CDR2: SGHNT, YYREEE (reference sequence). Trimming cost V 0 bases and J 8 bases, with 11 bases left between them. The CDR3 has 14 amino acids. CDR3 protein: CASSLEGGGEKLFF. The CDR3 DNA, read in part, is TGTGCCAGCAGCTTGGAAGGGGGAGGCGAAAAA.

For this clone: The CDR3 end falls 3 residues outside the read, so it is completed with the germline J gene. The chain recombines TRBV4-1 with TRBJ2-4; no reliable D call. The ends were cut back, 4 bases at V and 8 bases at J, with 15 bases in the middle. This CDR3 spans 14 amino acids. In germline, CDR1 is MGHRA, CDR2 YSYEKL. The CDR3 bases that were read are TGCGCCAGCAGCCCGATAGCTGAACACGACATT. It specifies CASSPIAEHDI. The entire CDR3 reads CASSPIAEHDIQYF.